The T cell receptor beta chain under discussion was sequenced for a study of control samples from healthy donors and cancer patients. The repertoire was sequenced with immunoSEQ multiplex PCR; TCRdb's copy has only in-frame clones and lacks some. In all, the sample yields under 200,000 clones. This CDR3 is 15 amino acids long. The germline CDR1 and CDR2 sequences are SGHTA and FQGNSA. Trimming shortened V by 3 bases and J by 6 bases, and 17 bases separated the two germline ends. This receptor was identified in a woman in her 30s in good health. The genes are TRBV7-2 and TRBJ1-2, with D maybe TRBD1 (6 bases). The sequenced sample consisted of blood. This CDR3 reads CASSFYTGLRDGYTF. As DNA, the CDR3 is TGTGCCAGCAGCTTTTACACAGGGTTGAGGGATGGCTACACCTTC. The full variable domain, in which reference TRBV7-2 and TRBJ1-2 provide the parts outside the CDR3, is GAGVSQSPSNKVTEKGKDVELRCDPISGHTALYWYRQSLGQGLEFLIYFQGNSAPDKSGLPSDRFSAERTGGSVSTLTIQRTQQEDSAVYLCASSFYTGLRDGYTFGSGTRLTVV.